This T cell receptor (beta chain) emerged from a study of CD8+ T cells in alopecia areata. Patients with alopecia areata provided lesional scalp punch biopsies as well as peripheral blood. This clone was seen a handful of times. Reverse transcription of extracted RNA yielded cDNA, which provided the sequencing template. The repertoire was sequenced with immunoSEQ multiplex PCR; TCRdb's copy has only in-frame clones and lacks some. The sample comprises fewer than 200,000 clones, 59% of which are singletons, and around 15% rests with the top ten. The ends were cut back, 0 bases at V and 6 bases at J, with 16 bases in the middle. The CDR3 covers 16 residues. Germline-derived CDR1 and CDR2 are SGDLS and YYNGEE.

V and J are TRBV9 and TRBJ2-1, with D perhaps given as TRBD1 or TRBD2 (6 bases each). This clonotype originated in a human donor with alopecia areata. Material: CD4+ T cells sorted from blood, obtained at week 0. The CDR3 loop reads CASSVGGGQPTNEQFF. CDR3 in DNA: TGTGCCAGCAGCGTAGGTGGGGGGCAGCCCACCAATGAGCAGTTCTTC.